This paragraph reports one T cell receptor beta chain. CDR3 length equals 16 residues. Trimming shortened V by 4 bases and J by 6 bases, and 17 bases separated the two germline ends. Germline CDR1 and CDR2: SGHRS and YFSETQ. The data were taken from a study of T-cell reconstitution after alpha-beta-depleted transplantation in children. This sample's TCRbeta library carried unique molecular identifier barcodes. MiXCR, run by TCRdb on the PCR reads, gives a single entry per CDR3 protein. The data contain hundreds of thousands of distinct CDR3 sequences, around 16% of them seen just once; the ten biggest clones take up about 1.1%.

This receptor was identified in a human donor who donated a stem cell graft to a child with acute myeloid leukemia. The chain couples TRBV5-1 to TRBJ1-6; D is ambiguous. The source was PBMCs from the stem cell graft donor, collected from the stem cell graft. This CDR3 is CASSLFVSETNSPLHF. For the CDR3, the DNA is TGCGCCAGCAGCCTGTTCGTGTCAGAAACTAATTCACCCCTCCACTTT.